Here is one T cell receptor beta chain with its context. Antigen unknown. This entry belongs to a study of Ad26.COV2.S vaccination and SARS-CoV-2 variants. Trimming pared 6 bases from V and 2 bases from J, leaving 15 bases between. Germline V gene lookup returns CDR1 SNHLY and CDR2 FYNNEI. CDR3 length: 15 residues. Assay: immunoSEQ multiplex PCR; the TCRdb copy retains only in-frame clones and omits some. The sample lists around 140,000 clones, 75% to 90% occurring once. Points from the study as a whole: After vaccination, reports described spike-specific CD8+ and CD4+ T cell responses as showing substantial breadth. Whether participants received vaccine or placebo, their non-spike TCR breadth was similar. Researchers cautioned that TCR breadth and depth analyses may have underestimated total T cell responses.

The genes are TRBV2 and TRBJ2-3, with D maybe TRBD1 (5 bases). Sequences were derived from peripheral blood, sampled after recovery from COVID-19. The receptor comes from a human donor who had recovered from COVID-19. This CDR3 is CASRESGISTDTQYF. The CDR3 coding sequence is TGTGCCAGCAGAGAATCAGGGATCTCCACAGATACGCAGTATTTT.